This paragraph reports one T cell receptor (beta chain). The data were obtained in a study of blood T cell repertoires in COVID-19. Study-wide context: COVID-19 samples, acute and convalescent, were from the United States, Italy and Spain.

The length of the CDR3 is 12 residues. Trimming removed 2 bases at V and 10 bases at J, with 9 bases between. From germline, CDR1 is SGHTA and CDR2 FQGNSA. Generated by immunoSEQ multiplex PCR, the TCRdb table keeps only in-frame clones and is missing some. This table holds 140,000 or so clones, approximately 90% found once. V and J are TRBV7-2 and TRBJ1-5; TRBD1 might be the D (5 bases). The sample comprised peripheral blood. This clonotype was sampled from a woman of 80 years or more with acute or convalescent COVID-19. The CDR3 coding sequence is TGTGCCAGCAGCTTATTCGGGGGTCCCCAGCATTTT. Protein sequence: CASSLFGGPQHF.